The 2 T cell receptor beta chains below come from one sample, sequenced in a study of shared clonotypes between healthy human individuals. The table came from immunoSEQ multiplex PCR; TCRdb's copy has only in-frame clones and leaves some out. The sample includes over a million clones, around 82% seen only once; the top ten take 0.6% to 0.7%. The source material was memory CD4+ T cells from PBMCs. As for subset: CD45RA-negative fraction. These receptors were obtained from a man between 18 and 35 years old in good health. Some clones in this sample may be carry-over from other donors' samples.

The V and J genes are TRBV28 and TRBJ2-1, with unresolved D. This CDR3 spans 15 amino acids. Trimming pared 1 base from V and 5 bases from J, leaving 12 bases between. Germline V CDR1 and CDR2: MDHEN, SYDVKM. For the CDR3, the DNA is TGTGCCAGCAGTTTATTACCTTTCCCGAACAATGAGCAGTTCTTC. It is translated as CASSLLPFPNNEQFF.

The chain carries TRBV4-3 and TRBJ2-3; 7 bases are shared with TRBD2. With V trimmed by 5 bases and J by 3 bases, 11 bases remained unmatched. There are 16 residues in the CDR3. Germline V lookup: CDR1 LGHNA, CDR2 YSLEER. The CDR3 is CASSSGQSSGTDTQYF. CDR3 bases: TGCGCCAGCAGCTCAGGACAAAGTAGCGGGACAGATACGCAGTATTTT.